These 13 T cell receptor beta chains were sequenced from one sample in a study of blood T cells in healthy people across ages. Next came a second PCR, run for about 6 to 11 cycles, which used a sample-barcoded 5' primer along with a J-beta primer mix. One entry per CDR3 protein, called by TCRdb with MiXCR from the 5' RACE reads. The sample has approximately 760,000 distinct CDR3 sequences; around 25% are singletons. These data also formed part of another study, on T cells of mothers and their children.

Source material: blood. These receptors all come from a boy aged 5-17 years in good health.

CDR3 coding DNA: TGTGCCATCGCGCGATCAGGTCAGATGAACACTGAAGCTTTCTTT. Its translation is CAIARSGQMNTEAFF. This chain links TRBV10-3 with TRBJ1-1; D unresolved. V was trimmed by 8 bases and J by 0 bases, leaving 16 bases between them. The germline V gene encodes CDR1 ENHRY and CDR2 SYGVKD. This CDR3 has 15 residues.

This clonotype was observed a few times. The J gene is TRBJ2-3, the V gene TRBV3-1, with D possibly matching TRBD2 (6 bases). V was trimmed by 5 bases and J by 6 bases, leaving 9 bases between them. Germline CDR1 LGHDT, CDR2 YNNKEL (reference sequence). This CDR3 is 12 amino acids long. The CDR3 here is CASSWAGDTQYF. CDR3 DNA: TGTGCCAGCAGCTGGGCGGGGGATACGCAGTATTTT.

This clonotype was recorded only once. V and J are TRBV7-9 and TRBJ2-3; D may be TRBD2 (6 bases). V lost 5 bases, J lost 6 bases, and 15 bases lay in between. Germline V lookup: CDR1 SEHNR, CDR2 FQNEAQ (reference sequence). This CDR3 comprises 14 residues. This CDR3 is CASSPQRRGDTQYF. In DNA form, the CDR3 reads TGTGCCAGCAGCCCTCAGAGACGGGGGGATACGCAGTATTTT.

The chain combines TRBV18 with TRBJ2-7, with D perhaps assigned TRBD1 or TRBD2 (6 bases each). Germline assignment: CDR1 KGHSH and CDR2 LQKENI. The germline V and J ends were trimmed by 2 bases and 3 bases, with 11 bases remaining between them. The CDR3 runs 14 residues. CDR3 DNA sequence: TGTGCCAGCTCACCAGGAGGGGGAATCTACGAGCAGTACTTC. It yields the protein CASSPGGGIYEQYF.

The genes are TRBV6-1 and TRBJ2-1; 11 nucleotides agree with TRBD2. Unmatched junction bases numbered 7, after V lost 6 bases and J lost 6 bases. The CDR3 is made up of 15 amino acids. Germline values: CDR1 MNHNS, CDR2 SASEGT. The CDR3: CASRDLAGGANEQFF. The CDR3 nucleotides read TGTGCCAGCAGGGATCTAGCGGGAGGTGCCAATGAGCAGTTCTTC.

The chain is built from TRBV29-1 and TRBJ2-3; no firm D call. Germline V lookup: CDR1 SQVTM, CDR2 ANQGSEA. This CDR3 comprises 17 residues. V lost 3 bases and J lost 2, with 21 bases in between. This CDR3 reads CSVDSGSPRIFTDTQYF. The CDR3 coding sequence is TGCAGCGTTGATTCGGGCAGTCCCCGGATCTTCACAGATACGCAGTATTTT.

Written as DNA, the CDR3 is TGCAGCGGGGTCCGGGACAATTTATTAGCAGCTTTCTTT. Translated, it gives CSGVRDNLLAAFF. The chain couples TRBV29-1 to TRBJ1-1; D may be TRBD1 (6 bases). This CDR3 is built from 13 residues. Trimming removed 7 bases at V and 10 bases at J, with 22 bases between. Germline lookup yields CDR1 SQVTM and CDR2 ANQGSEA.

This rearrangement joins TRBV20-1 to TRBJ2-5; 9 nucleotides match TRBD2. J was trimmed by 1 base and V by 6 bases; bases with no gene match: 3. The V gene's germline CDR1 is DFQATT and CDR2 SNEGSKA (reference sequence). This CDR3 spans 13 amino acids. This CDR3 reads CSAGREGQETQYF. The CDR3 region has the DNA TGCAGTGCCGGGCGGGAGGGCCAAGAGACCCAGTACTTC.

There are many counts of this clonotype. The chain has TRBV6-4 and TRBJ2-1; 8 bases are shared with TRBD1. This CDR3 comprises 16 residues. V dropped 4 bases and J dropped 7; count of bases not matched to a gene: 12. Germline V CDR1 and CDR2: MRHNA, SNTAGT. CDR3 sequence reads: CASSARGTGGGNEQFF. CDR3 sequence (DNA): TGTGCCAGCAGTGCAAGGGGGACAGGTGGTGGTAATGAGCAGTTCTTC.

The V and J genes are TRBV4-1 and TRBJ2-5; TRBD2 aligns across 9 bases. CDR3 length equals 16 residues. The germline CDR1 and CDR2 sequences are MGHRA and YSYEKL. The J segment lost 2 bases and the V segment lost 3 bases, leaving 7 bases of the junction unmatched. The CDR3 DNA follows: TGCGCCAGCAGCCACGGAAGCGGGGGGCAACAAGAGACCCAGTACTTC. Protein sequence: CASSHGSGGQQETQYF.

This clonotype was detected a few times. The chain couples TRBV12-3 or TRBV12-4 to TRBJ2-7; 8 bases map to TRBD1. J lost 5 bases, V lost 1 base, and 13 bases had no gene match. This CDR3 contains 17 residues. The CDR3 spells CASSLVFIQGAGNEQYF. CDR3 nucleotides: TGTGCCAGCAGTTTAGTCTTTATTCAGGGGGCCGGGAACGAGCAGTACTTC.

The chain couples TRBV10-3 to TRBJ2-5, with D possibly being TRBD2 (5 bases). Per the germline V gene, CDR1 is ENHRY and CDR2 is SYGVKD. This CDR3 is 13 amino acids long. V gave up 6 bases and J gave up 1 base, with 9 bases separating them. CDR3 sequence: CAISEGFQETQYF. The CDR3 DNA reads TGTGCCATCAGCGAGGGTTTCCAAGAGACCCAGTACTTC.

The chain is built from TRBV6-1 and TRBJ2-1; 10 bases are shared with TRBD2. The CDR3 length is 13 residues. Trimming removed 10 bases from V and 5 bases from J; junction bases left unmatched: 5. The germline gives CDR1 MNHNS, CDR2 SASEGT. The DNA of the CDR3 is TGTGCCACCGGGACTAGCGTTAACAATGAGCAGTTCTTC. Translated, it gives CATGTSVNNEQFF.